This TCR beta chain stems from a study of blood T cell repertoires in COVID-19. Study information: The United States, Italy and Spain were the sources of the acute and convalescent COVID-19 samples. The cDNA or gDNA used as material had been derived from T cells, B-cell-depleted T cells, or PBMCs.

Germline V gene sequence: CDR1 SGHNT, CDR2 YENEEA. CDR3 length: 19 amino acids. V was clipped by 2 bases and J by 5 bases, with 22 bases between them. In the original workflow: For nucleated cells, counts were estimated from reference gene primer amplification. TCRdb keeps only in-frame clones here, not all; method: immunoSEQ multiplex PCR. The V and J calls and clone size come from that table; D and trimming were worked out from the DNA. The sample records about 160,000 clones, around 90% being singletons. Sequences were obtained from peripheral blood. This rearrangement joins TRBV11-3 to TRBJ1-6, with unresolved D. The sequence was obtained from a man aged 18 to 29 with acute or convalescent COVID-19. The CDR3 bases are TGTGCCAGCAGCTTAATGGACGGGAAGGAAACAGACCATAATTCACCCCTCCACTTT. It is translated as CASSLMDGKETDHNSPLHF.